Following are 6 T cell receptor beta chains from one sample sequenced in a study of blood T cell repertoires in COVID-19. Repertoires were generated with immunoSEQ multiplex PCR, while TCRdb's copy carries only in-frame clones and drops some. The table has about 480,000 clones, approximately 90% seen once; the top ten hold 1.5% to 2%. The specimen was PBMCs or T cells enriched from blood (not recorded which). Every receptor here comes from a woman aged 35 to 49 who had recovered from COVID-19.

Here the CDR3 reads CASSDGQIHSNQPQHF. The DNA of the CDR3 is TGTGCCAGCAGCGACGGACAGATCCATAGCAATCAGCCCCAGCATTTT. The rearrangement uses TRBV7-8 and TRBJ1-5, with D tentatively TRBD1 (6 bases). V shed 5 bases and J shed 0 bases, with 14 bases lying between them. Germline V lookup: CDR1 SGHVS, CDR2 FQNEAQ. The CDR3 extends over 16 amino acids.

This clone was recorded a few times. The chain uses TRBV12-3 or TRBV12-4 and TRBJ2-7, with no clear D. The CDR3 has 12 residues. V lost 5 bases and J 5 bases, leaving 10 bases between the germline ends. For the CDR3, the DNA is TGTGCCAGCAGTCGAGGAGTCAACGAGCAGTACTTC. The encoded protein is CASSRGVNEQYF.

The chain carries TRBV12-3 or TRBV12-4 and TRBJ2-2; D not certain. This CDR3 spans 12 amino acids. Trimming left V 6 bases short and J 6 bases short, with 8 bases between. DNA of the CDR3: TGTGCCAGCAGACGCACGGCCGGGGAGCTGTTTTTT. This translates into CASRRTAGELFF.

This clone occurred once. The gene calls are TRBV7-8 and TRBJ2-1; 11 positions match TRBD2. Germline CDR1 and CDR2: SGHVS and FQNEAQ. V shed 5 bases, J shed 9 bases, and the junction held 12 bases outside the gene matches. The CDR3 has 16 amino acids. In DNA form, the CDR3 reads TGTGCCAGCAGCCCCCGGGGACTAGCGGATTTCACTGAGCAGTTCTTC. Encoded protein: CASSPRGLADFTEQFF.

This clone was observed once. The V and J genes are TRBV4-1 and TRBJ2-3, with D possibly TRBD2 on 6 matching bases. The V gene lost 0 bases and the J gene lost 3 bases, with 10 bases spanning the gap. Per the germline V gene, CDR1 is MGHRA and CDR2 is YSYEKL. The CDR3 has 15 residues. The CDR3 loop reads CASSQDGGETDTQYF. CDR3 sequence (DNA): TGCGCCAGCAGCCAAGACGGCGGGGAAACAGATACGCAGTATTTT.

This rearrangement joins TRBV7-2 to TRBJ2-4, with 8 bases lining up with TRBD1. J was trimmed by 1 base and V by 4 bases; bases with no gene match: 15. Germline values: CDR1 SGHTA, CDR2 FQGNSA. This CDR3 has 19 amino acids. CDR3 DNA sequence: TGTGCCAGCAGCTCCCGGGACAGGACGACGAATAGGGCCAAAAACATTCAGTACTTC. This gives the protein CASSSRDRTTNRAKNIQYF.